The entry below describes one TCR beta chain. The antigen is not known. The data were taken from a study of post-analysis software for immune sequencing data. Findings and caveats of the study: By F measure, strong co-clustering occurred among samples prepared in the same batch. Four to six TRBV segments were more frequent in patients than controls; TRBV5-6, TRBV5-1 and TRBV20-1 belonged to this group. Patients with multiple sclerosis recorded significantly lower normalized Chao1 diversity than controls, the study found.

TCR beta cDNA libraries included unique molecular identifiers. Using its own MiXCR run on the PCR reads, TCRdb lists one record per CDR3 protein. The sample carries 750,000 to 900,000 distinct CDR3 sequences, roughly 46% recorded once. Germline loops: CDR1 DFQATT, CDR2 SNEGSKA (reference sequence). Trimming cost V 0 bases and J 6 bases; bases outside gene matches: 9. The CDR3 spans 15 residues. The specimen sequenced was blood. This chain connects TRBV20-1 to TRBJ2-3, with 7 bases lining up with TRBD2. This clonotype originated in a girl aged 10 to 17 with multiple sclerosis. CDR3 sequence: CSARESAGVKDTQYF. CDR3 sequence (DNA): TGCAGTGCTAGAGAGTCGGCGGGAGTCAAGGATACGCAGTATTTT.